Listed below are T cell receptor beta chains from one sample, sequenced in a study of blood T cell repertoires in COVID-19. TCRdb's table, derived via immunoSEQ multiplex PCR, lists solely in-frame clones and lacks some. The sample lists 200,000 to 250,000 clones, around 87% occurring once. Sequenced input: peripheral blood. The receptors were sampled from a woman aged 70-85 years with active or convalescent COVID-19. CDR3s leave out the opening cysteine and the closing phenylalanine or tryptophan. The D gene is left open where the match is weak.

j_gene | d_gene | v_gene | CDR3aa
TRBJ1-4 | . | TRBV7-2 | ASSLGIPGKLF
TRBJ2-5 | . | TRBV5-4 | ASSLSLQETQY
TRBJ1-5 | . | TRBV28 | ATFNLQGVQPQH
TRBJ1-1 | . | TRBV4-3 | ASSQDPSTGLTEAF
TRBJ1-3 | . | TRBV10-1 | ASSEQTGNTIY
TRBJ2-1 | . | TRBV15 | ATSGREEGRGNEQF
TRBJ1-1 | . | TRBV6-6 | ASEGIDTEAF
TRBJ2-7 | . | TRBV11-3 | ASSLDGGTVYEQY
TRBJ1-5 | . | TRBV6-5 | ASSLQGGDGNQPQH
TRBJ2-3 | TRBD2 | TRBV7-8 | ASSSPGLGTTDTQY
TRBJ1-2 | TRBD1 | TRBV7-9 | ASSFLLGQSNYGYT
TRBJ1-1 | . | TRBV19 | ASSAPGQNTEAF
TRBJ1-1 | TRBD1 | TRBV10-3 | ATGKGATNTEAF
TRBJ2-3 | TRBD1 | TRBV11-3 | ASSPDRGQADTQY
TRBJ2-1 | . | TRBV9 | ASSADLANEQF
TRBJ2-2 | . | TRBV7-2 | ASSLVGVKTGELF
TRBJ1-1 | . | TRBV6-6 | ASSYSNWGGTEAF
TRBJ2-7 | . | TRBV19 | ASSSGGTDYYEQY
TRBJ2-7 | . | TRBV28 | ASSPPPTYEQY
TRBJ2-7 | . | TRBV19 | ASVQTVPYEQY
TRBJ2-2 | . | TRBV24-1 | ATSDRFGGEVGELF
TRBJ2-7 | TRBD2 | TRBV10-2 | ASKERGVYEQY
TRBJ1-5 | TRBD1 | TRBV10-3 | AVQPGQGLLH
TRBJ2-3 | . | TRBV7-3 | ASSSSVGRTDTQY
TRBJ2-5 | TRBD2 | TRBV11-2 | ASSFEYPSGEETQY
TRBJ1-3 | . | TRBV21-1 | ASSKSRDRRPGGNTIY
TRBJ2-5 | . | TRBV7-9 | ASSSSRETQY
TRBJ1-1 | . | TRBV7-9 | ASSLSTGSTEAF
TRBJ1-4 | . | TRBV4-3 | ASSQEASGGLSEKLF